What follows are 9 T cell receptor beta chains derived from one specimen sequenced in a study of OX40 agonist ivuxolimab in advanced cancers. The table came from immunoSEQ multiplex PCR; TCRdb's copy has only in-frame clones and leaves some out. This sample has 20,000 to 25,000 clones, with around 90% found just once. The material was CD4+ or CD8+ T cells sorted from blood, obtained in a trial of the OX40 agonist ivuxolimab. These receptors were collected from an adult with an advanced solid tumor such as melanoma, head and neck, liver or kidney cancer.

This clone was observed a single time. This CDR3 is CAISGAGPDTQYF. The DNA for the CDR3 is TGTGCCATCAGTGGCGCGGGCCCAGATACGCAGTATTTT. The V gene is TRBV10-3, the J gene TRBJ2-3; TRBD2 might be the D (5 bases). The CDR3 runs to 13 residues. Germline V gene data show CDR1 as ENHRY and CDR2 as SYGVKD. Deletions cut 4 bases from V and 4 bases from J, with 9 bases between.

The CDR3 is CASSDSPGQGVETQYF. The CDR3 DNA is TGTGCCAGCAGTGACTCCCCAGGACAGGGGGTAGAGACCCAGTACTTC. The V and J genes are TRBV6-4 and TRBJ2-5; 10 bases fit TRBD1. Germline values: CDR1 MRHNA, CDR2 SNTAGT. The CDR3 sequence is 16 residues long. J lost 4 bases, V lost 0 bases, and 5 bases had no gene match.

This clone was recorded once. The CDR3 DNA follows: TGTGCCAGCAGTGACGGGACAGGGGGCTTCTATAATTCACCCCTCCACTTT. This gives the protein CASSDGTGGFYNSPLHF. The chain combines TRBV7-9 with TRBJ1-6, with 12 bases identical to TRBD1. The CDR3 spans 17 residues. Germline CDR1 and CDR2: SEHNR and FQNEAQ (reference sequence). With 6 bases clipped from V and 3 bases from J, the junction kept 6 bases outside the gene matches.

The gene calls are TRBV6-9 and TRBJ1-6; possibly TRBD1 for D (5 bases). The CDR3 extends over 20 amino acids. Between the trimmed V and J ends, which lost 2 bases and 0 bases, there was a span of 20 bases. Germline CDR1 reads MNHGY; CDR2 reads SVAAGI. DNA of the CDR3: TGTGCCAGCAGTTATCCCCGCCAGGGTTTTACCGACTCCTATAATTCACCCCTCCACTTT. This encodes CASSYPRQGFTDSYNSPLHF.

The chain recombines TRBV19 with TRBJ2-5; 10 nucleotides match TRBD2. This CDR3 contains 16 residues. J gave up 2 bases and V 6 bases, and 9 bases lay outside the gene matches. Germline V gives CDR1 LNHDA, CDR2 SQIVND (reference sequence). This chain's CDR3 is CASSPLAGGPQETQYF. CDR3 nucleotide sequence: TGTGCCAGTAGCCCTTTAGCGGGGGGTCCACAAGAGACCCAGTACTTC.

The V and J genes are TRBV5-4 and TRBJ2-2; D call uncertain. Germline V gives CDR1 SGHNT, CDR2 YYREEE (reference sequence). The V end was cut by 0 bases, the J end by 6 bases, with 9 bases between. The length of the CDR3 is 14 residues. CDR3 sequence: CASSLERDSGELFF. The CDR3 DNA sequence: TGTGCCAGCAGCTTGGAAAGGGATTCCGGGGAGCTGTTTTTT.

The chain has TRBV27 and TRBJ2-1, with D maybe TRBD1 (7 bases). Germline values: CDR1 MNHEY, CDR2 SMNVEV (reference sequence). CDR3 length equals 15 residues. V lost 3 bases to trimming and J lost 4 bases, with 13 bases between them. The CDR3 DNA follows: TGTGCCAGCAGTTTGGTGTCAGGGGGGTACAATGAGCAGTTCTTC. This codes for CASSLVSGGYNEQFF.

J is TRBJ1-1 and V is TRBV4-1, with no clear D. The length of the CDR3 is 13 residues. Trimming pared 0 bases from V and 4 bases from J, leaving 6 bases between. The germline CDR1 and CDR2 sequences are MGHRA and YSYEKL. The CDR3 sequence is CASSQDLPTEAFF. CDR3 sequence (DNA): TGCGCCAGCAGCCAAGATCTCCCCACTGAAGCTTTCTTT.

The J gene is TRBJ2-7, the V gene TRBV30; a weak D match, TRBD1 (6 bases). Germline V gene sequence: CDR1 GTSNPN, CDR2 SVGIG (reference sequence). V lost 0 bases to trimming and J lost 1 base, with 10 bases between them. The CDR3 extends over 14 amino acids. The CDR3: CAWSVSTGSYEQYF. The CDR3 region has the DNA TGTGCCTGGAGTGTGAGTACAGGGTCCTACGAGCAGTACTTC.